This TCR beta chain comes out of a study of read filtering for tumor transcriptome and immune sequencing. Overall study: Transcriptome libraries were built from DNase-treated RNA. RNA-seq yielded only roughly 75 to 1,300 TCR reads, IR-seq about 4 to 11 million.

From approximately 430 ng of RNA, a library with molecular barcoded alpha/delta and beta/gamma adaptors was made. TCRdb itself ran the reads through MiXCR, one entry per CDR3 protein. This repertoire shows about 57,000 distinct CDR3 sequences, 20% to 25% found once; its top ten account for 17%. Trimming took off 6 bases at V and 8 bases at J, with 26 bases between the two ends. Germline V gene lookup returns CDR1 DFQATT and CDR2 SNEGSKA (reference sequence). The CDR3 is 17 residues long. The TCR comes from a donor at least 40 years old with multiple myeloma. The V and J genes are TRBV20-1 and TRBJ1-6; D not certain. The sample consisted of a population of CD138-negative cells sorted from bone marrow. CDR3 protein: CSADRPAGDIGDSPLHF. CDR3 nucleotides: TGCAGTGCGGATAGACCGGCCGGCGACATCGGGGATTCACCCCTCCACTTT.